What follows are 23 T cell receptor beta chains derived from one specimen sequenced in a study of response to subunit inactivated influenza vaccine. One entry per CDR3 protein results from TCRdb running MiXCR on the RT-PCR reads. The table lists some 800,000 distinct CDR3 sequences, approximately 21% of them singletons. Sequenced here: PBMCs from blood, sampled 5 days after vaccination. These receptors all stem from a man aged 50 or older who received an inactivated influenza vaccine.

CDR3 sequence reads: CSARSGRRKSGSLETQYF. For the CDR3, the DNA is TGCAGTGCTAGGTCGGGGCGTCGGAAAAGCGGGAGTTTGGAGACCCAGTACTTC. V usage is TRBV20-1 and J usage is TRBJ2-5; 8 nucleotides align to TRBD2. The CDR3 has 18 residues. CDR1 is DFQATT and CDR2 is SNEGSKA in the germline V gene (reference sequence). V lost 3 bases to trimming and J lost 5 bases; unmatched junction nucleotides: 20.

V is TRBV7-9 and J is TRBJ2-7; TRBD1 agrees at 7 bases. V dropped 6 bases and J dropped 4; count of bases not matched to a gene: 9. The CDR3 contains 14 residues. Germline CDR1 and CDR2: SEHNR and FQNEAQ (reference sequence). The CDR3 nucleotides are TGTGCCAGCAGTTTTATCGGGACAGCATACGAGCAGTACTTC. It is translated as CASSFIGTAYEQYF.

The gene calls are TRBV28 and TRBJ2-1; 8 nucleotides agree with TRBD2. CDR1 MDHEN and CDR2 SYDVKM come from the germline V gene. Losses at the gene ends were 3 bases for V and 15 bases for J; bases not matched to a gene: 19. CDR3 length: 16 amino acids. CDR3 in DNA: TGTGCCAGCAGTTTGTCCGTAGCAGGAACCTCGGGAGGGCCGTTCTTC. It translates to CASSLSVAGTSGGPFF.

This clonotype was seen ten or more times. The V gene is TRBV29-1, the J gene TRBJ2-1; 8 nucleotides align to TRBD2. This CDR3 contains 15 residues. Germline trimming cut 8 bases from V and 0 bases from J; bases unmatched to any gene: 9. Per germline, CDR1 SQVTM and CDR2 ANQGSEA. In DNA form, the CDR3 reads TGCAGCATCGCAGCGGGAGCGAGCTCCTACAATGAGCAGTTCTTC. Residues: CSIAAGASSYNEQFF.

The rearrangement joins TRBV10-3 to TRBJ2-5; 8 nucleotides line up with TRBD1. V dropped 3 bases and J dropped 1; count of bases not matched to a gene: 4. The CDR3 is made up of 15 amino acids. Germline loops: CDR1 ENHRY, CDR2 SYGVKD. The CDR3 bases are TGTGCCATCAGTGAACAAGACAGGGGCCAAGAGACCCAGTACTTC. This encodes CAISEQDRGQETQYF.

This clonotype was found a few times. The chain links TRBV5-1 to TRBJ2-1, with 8 bases that match TRBD2. Germline CDR1 and CDR2: SGHRS and YFSETQ. J lost 6 bases, V lost 4 bases, and 9 bases had no gene match. CDR3 length equals 15 residues. This chain's CDR3 is CASSPAGTRGNEQFF. Written as DNA, the CDR3 is TGCGCCAGCAGCCCGGCCGGGACTAGAGGCAATGAGCAGTTCTTC.

This clonotype showed up just a few times. The J gene is TRBJ2-7, the V gene TRBV12-3 or TRBV12-4; 10 bases are shared with TRBD2. The trim removed 4 bases at V and 0 bases at J, leaving 3 bases unmatched. CDR3 length: 15 residues. The CDR3, as DNA: TGTGCCAGCAGTTCACTAGCGGGATTCTCCTACGAGCAGTACTTC. Encoded protein: CASSSLAGFSYEQYF.

At least ten counts were recorded for this clonotype. The rearrangement links TRBV7-8 to TRBJ2-1, with 11 bases lining up with TRBD2. The J segment lost 7 bases and the V segment lost 2 bases, leaving 4 bases of the junction unmatched. This CDR3 spans 15 amino acids. Germline V gene sequence: CDR1 SGHVS, CDR2 FQNEAQ. CDR3 DNA: TGTGCCAGCAGCTTAATAGCGGGAGGGCCGAATGAGCAGTTCTTC. Its protein is CASSLIAGGPNEQFF.

This clonotype was observed a few times. V and J are TRBV12-3 or TRBV12-4 and TRBJ1-2; 8 bases match TRBD1. The CDR3 length is 13 residues. After removal of 7 bases from V and 5 bases from J, the junction contained 6 bases not matched to a gene. The CDR3 DNA reads TGTGCCAGCAACCCAGGGGGCGCATATGGCTACACCTTC. This codes for CASNPGGAYGYTF.

This clonotype was counted between two and nine times. The CDR3 reads CASSPDLAGKNIQYF. CDR3 nucleotides: TGTGCCAGCAGCCCCGACCTGGCTGGCAAAAACATTCAGTACTTC. The genes are TRBV7-2 and TRBJ2-4; no clear D gene. Trimming cost V 5 bases and J 3 bases, with 14 bases left between them. The V gene's germline CDR1 is SGHTA and CDR2 FQGNSA. The CDR3 is made up of 15 amino acids.

The rearrangement joins TRBV6-2 or TRBV6-3 to TRBJ2-7, with D unclear. CDR1 MNHEY and CDR2 SVGEGT come from the germline V gene. CDR3 size: 13 residues. V gave up 2 bases and J gave up 4 bases, with 9 bases separating them. CDR3 in DNA: TGTGCCAGCAGTTACCCCGGAAGATACGAGCAGTACTTC. It codes for CASSYPGRYEQYF.

This clonotype was detected only a few times. J is TRBJ2-2 and V is TRBV29-1; TRBD2 agrees at 8 bases. Germline V gene lookup returns CDR1 SQVTM and CDR2 ANQGSEA. This CDR3 contains 14 residues. With V trimmed by 6 bases and J by 7 bases, 10 bases remained unmatched. CDR3 region: CSVAPGLGIGELFF. CDR3 in DNA: TGCAGCGTAGCTCCGGGACTAGGGATCGGGGAGCTGTTTTTT.

This clonotype was recorded a few times. The gene calls are TRBV15 and TRBJ1-1; D is unresolved. The CDR3 contains 13 residues. Germline V gene data show CDR1 as LNHNV and CDR2 as YYDKDF (reference sequence). Trimming removed 3 bases from V and 5 bases from J, with 10 bases in between. CDR3 protein: CATSRGGWTEAFF. The CDR3, as DNA: TGTGCCACCAGCAGGGGCGGATGGACTGAAGCTTTCTTT.

The CDR3 sequence: CASSLEGGGAETQYF. CDR3 sequence (DNA): TGTGCCAGCAGCTTGGAAGGCGGGGGGGCGGAGACGCAGTATTTT. The V call is TRBV5-5, the J call TRBJ2-3; 9 nucleotides match TRBD2. V shed 0 bases, J shed 9 bases, and the junction held 8 bases outside the gene matches. The germline CDR1 and CDR2 sequences are SGHKS and YYEKEE (reference sequence). This CDR3 region has 15 residues.

The sample holds a few counts of this clonotype. The chain combines TRBV12-3 or TRBV12-4 with TRBJ2-5; 7 bases map to TRBD1. J lost 1 base, V lost 6 bases, and 11 bases had no gene match. The CDR3 runs 16 residues. DNA for the CDR3: TGTGCCAGCAGCCGCGCCGTCAGGGGGTTCCAAGAGACCCAGTACTTC. It encodes CASSRAVRGFQETQYF.

This clonotype was found a few times. The chain couples TRBV7-2 to TRBJ2-7; the match to TRBD1 covers 10 bases. V shed 5 bases and J 1 base; nucleotides not matched to a gene: 8. Germline lookup yields CDR1 SGHTA and CDR2 FQGNSA. This CDR3 comprises 16 residues. The CDR3 sequence is CASSLPGQGRSYEQYF. CDR3 bases: TGTGCCAGCAGCCTGCCGGGACAGGGGAGATCCTACGAGCAGTACTTC.

In this sample, this clonotype turned up a few times. The J gene is TRBJ2-3, the V gene TRBV24-1; D may match TRBD1 or TRBD2 (6 bases each). CDR3 length equals 16 residues. The germline V and J ends were trimmed by 3 bases and 1 base, with 13 bases remaining between them. Germline V gene sequence: CDR1 KGHDR, CDR2 SFDVKD. The CDR3 DNA reads as TGTGCCACCAGTGATCCCAAGGGGGGTGGCACAGATACGCAGTATTTT. This translates into CATSDPKGGGTDTQYF.

V is TRBV7-2 and J is TRBJ2-1; D unclear. The ends were cut back, 3 bases at V and 6 bases at J, with 9 bases in the middle. The CDR3 extends over 13 amino acids. Germline values: CDR1 SGHTA, CDR2 FQGNSA. The CDR3: CASSFSLINEQFF. The CDR3 DNA sequence: TGTGCCAGCAGCTTCTCCCTAATCAATGAGCAGTTCTTC. The full variable domain, rest sourced from reference TRBV7-2 and TRBJ2-1, is GAGVSQSPSNKVTEKGKDVELRCDPISGHTALYWYRQSLGQGLEFLIYFQGNSAPDKSGLPSDRFSAERTGGSVSTLTIQRTQQEDSAVYLCASSFSLINEQFFGPGTRLTVL.

This clonotype showed up just a few times. The genes are TRBV29-1 and TRBJ2-7; D might be TRBD1 (6 bases). The germline V gene has CDR1 SQVTM and CDR2 ANQGSEA. This CDR3 spans 13 amino acids. Trimming left V 4 bases short and J 4 bases short, with 14 bases between. CDR3 bases: TGCAGCGTTGCGTTTAACAGGGTTTACGAGCAGTACTTC. Translating gives CSVAFNRVYEQYF.

The J gene is TRBJ1-4, the V gene TRBV12-3 or TRBV12-4; the D is unclear. Deletions cut 2 bases from V and 4 bases from J, with 17 bases between. The CDR3 totals 17 residues. The CDR3 region is CASSLPPIRGLNEKLFF. CDR3 nucleotides: TGTGCCAGCAGTTTACCTCCAATCCGCGGCCTTAATGAAAAACTGTTTTTT.

This clonotype has just a few counts. This chain links TRBV5-6 with TRBJ2-7, with 7 nucleotides matching TRBD1. The CDR3 extends over 13 amino acids. CDR1 and CDR2 (germline): SGHDT, YYEEEE. V lost 7 bases, J lost 0 bases, and 4 bases stayed unmatched. The CDR3 sequence is CASQRDSSYEQYF. CDR3 DNA sequence: TGTGCCAGCCAACGGGACAGCTCCTACGAGCAGTACTTC.

This clonotype was observed a few times. The chain recombines TRBV10-1 with TRBJ2-2, with 7 bases aligning to TRBD2. Per the germline V gene, CDR1 is WNHNN and CDR2 is SYGVQD (reference sequence). V lost 6 bases and J lost 2; bases outside the gene matches: 3. The CDR3 has 14 residues. The CDR3: CASSRDYNTGELFF. Here the CDR3 DNA reads TGCGCCAGCAGCCGGGACTACAACACCGGGGAGCTGTTTTTT.

The sample holds a few counts of this clonotype. Here the CDR3 reads CASSLQRSTDTQYF. In DNA form, the CDR3 reads TGTGCCAGCAGCTTACAGCGGAGCACAGATACGCAGTATTTT. The J gene is TRBJ2-3, the V gene TRBV7-2; D is perhaps TRBD2 (5 bases). V was trimmed by 2 bases and J by 0 bases, leaving 6 bases between them. CDR1 is SGHTA, CDR2 FQGNSA, per germline. The CDR3 runs 14 residues.